The rows below give T cell receptor beta chains drawn from one sample of a study of T-cell memory formation after mild COVID-19. TCRdb re-called the 5' RACE reads through MiXCR, storing one row per CDR3 protein. There are 200,000 or so distinct CDR3 sequences in the sample; approximately 16% occur only once, and approximately 2.4% lies in the top ten. Input material: PBMCs or a T cell subset sorted from them (not recorded which). The receptor source for this set is an adult woman who had mild COVID-19 (a few samples of this study predate the infection). Cell type and time point are not known. Each CDR3 is given with its conserved first and last residue. D genes are given only for firm matches. Only part of the rows carry a size: once, few, many, or a class if the clone is expanded.

TRBJ2-1 | NA | few | TRBV5-1 | CASSLEAGAAYNEQFF | TGCGCCAGCAGCTTGGAGGCGGGGGCCGCCTACAATGAGCAGTTCTTC
TRBJ2-7 | NA | NA | TRBV20-1 | CSASDSWYEQYF | TGCAGTGCTAGTGACTCGTGGTACGAGCAGTACTTC
TRBJ2-7 | NA | NA | TRBV9 | CASSVNRVGEEQYF | TGTGCCAGCAGCGTAAACAGGGTGGGTGAAGAGCAGTACTTC
TRBJ2-5 | TRBD2 | few | TRBV10-3 | CAISHSSGTYQETQYF | TGTGCCATCAGCCATTCTAGCGGAACGTACCAAGAGACCCAGTACTTC
TRBJ2-7 | NA | few | TRBV11-2 | CASSNYEQYF | TGTGCCAGCAGCAACTACGAGCAGTACTTC
TRBJ2-7 | TRBD1 | NA | TRBV6-6 | CASRDRVAYEQYF | TGTGCCAGCAGGGACAGGGTCGCCTACGAGCAGTACTTC
TRBJ2-3 | NA | NA | TRBV5-1 | CASSPLAGGEGGDTQYF | TGCGCCAGCAGCCCGCTGGCCGGAGGAGAGGGGGGTGATACGCAGTATTTT
TRBJ1-5 | NA | many | TRBV10-3 | CAISEATGINQPQHF | TGTGCCATCAGTGAGGCGACAGGCATCAATCAGCCCCAGCATTTT
TRBJ2-3 | TRBD1 | few | TRBV4-3 | CASSQDLQGLEPHTQYF | TGCGCCAGCAGCCAAGATCTACAGGGGCTGGAACCCCATACGCAGTATTTT
TRBJ2-7 | NA | NA | TRBV6-2/TRBV6-3 | CASAIASSYEQYF | TGTGCCAGCGCCATTGCCAGCTCCTACGAGCAGTACTTC
TRBJ2-3 | NA | NA | TRBV12-5 | CASGYAGTDTQYF | TGTGCTAGTGGTTATGCAGGGACGGATACGCAGTATTTT
TRBJ2-3 | NA | many | TRBV29-1 | CSVERDRPGTDTQYF | TGCAGCGTTGAACGGGACCGCCCTGGCACAGATACGCAGTATTTT
TRBJ2-5 | NA | few | TRBV12-3/TRBV12-4 | CASSLGRGQETQYF | TGTGCCAGCAGTTTAGGGCGGGGCCAAGAGACCCAGTACTTC
TRBJ1-1 | NA | many | TRBV5-1 | CASSLGPTEAFF | TGCGCCAGTTCTCTAGGGCCCACTGAAGCTTTCTTT
TRBJ2-3 | TRBD2 | NA | TRBV10-3 | CAIGTSGGPDTQYF | TGTGCCATCGGGACTAGCGGGGGTCCGGATACGCAGTATTTT
TRBJ2-2 | NA | few | TRBV4-2 | CASSTGPPSTGELFF | TGTGCCAGCAGCACCGGACCCCCATCGACCGGGGAGCTGTTTTTT
TRBJ1-1 | NA | few | TRBV18 | CASSRPYAMNTEAFF | TGTGCCAGCTCACGACCGTACGCTATGAACACTGAAGCTTTCTTT
TRBJ2-4 | TRBD2 | NA | TRBV6-5 | CASRTSGSAKNIQYF | TGTGCCAGCAGGACCAGCGGGAGCGCCAAAAACATTCAGTACTTC
TRBJ2-3 | NA | NA | TRBV5-1 | CASSDTGGSDTQYF | TGCGCCAGCAGCGATACCGGGGGATCAGATACGCAGTATTTT
TRBJ1-6 | NA | NA | TRBV5-1 | CASRSGASNSPLHF | TGCGCCAGCAGATCGGGGGCAAGTAATTCACCCCTCCACTTT
TRBJ1-2 | NA | NA | TRBV12-3/TRBV12-4 | CASSWGPGGYTF | TGTGCCAGCAGTTGGGGACCCGGGGGCTACACCTTC
TRBJ2-7 | NA | few | TRBV6-1 | CASSAHRKAYEQYF | TGTGCCAGCAGTGCGCATAGAAAGGCCTACGAGCAGTACTTC
TRBJ2-3 | TRBD2 | NA | TRBV6-2/TRBV6-3 | CASRRLAGYTDTQYF | TGTGCCAGCCGTAGACTAGCGGGATATACAGATACGCAGTATTTT
TRBJ2-1 | NA | NA | TRBV12-3/TRBV12-4 | CASSLRGRNEQFF | TGTGCCAGCAGTTTACGGGGGAGGAATGAGCAGTTCTTC
TRBJ2-7 | TRBD1 | NA | TRBV12-3/TRBV12-4 | CASSPHTGTGGHEQYF | TGTGCCAGCAGTCCCCACACCGGGACAGGGGGCCACGAGCAGTACTTC
TRBJ1-1 | NA | few | TRBV11-2 | CASSILLRGTEAFF | TGTGCCAGCAGCATCCTACTCCGGGGAACTGAAGCTTTCTTT
TRBJ1-1 | NA | few | TRBV9 | CASSVELEGRAFF | TGTGCCAGCAGCGTGGAACTGGAGGGGCGAGCTTTCTTT
TRBJ2-5 | TRBD2 | NA | TRBV2 | CASSEDAAGGYQETQYF | TGTGCCAGCAGTGAAGATGCAGCGGGGGGGTACCAAGAGACCCAGTACTTC
TRBJ2-5 | NA | few | TRBV24-1 | CATSDWTDETQYF | TGTGCCACCAGTGATTGGACAGACGAGACCCAGTACTTC